The 15 T cell receptor beta chains below all came from one sample that was sequenced in a study of T cell responses to AZD1222 COVID-19 vaccine. The data were produced by immunoSEQ multiplex PCR, yet TCRdb's version contains in-frame clones alone and is incomplete. The repertoire holds about 130,000 clones, with approximately 90% as singletons. The sequenced sample was peripheral blood, obtained on day 0 of AZD1222 vaccination. The receptor source for this set is an adult in good health.

The chain uses TRBV28 and TRBJ1-2; D uncertain. The V and J ends lost 4 bases and 5 bases respectively, with 11 bases between them. The CDR3 is 13 amino acids. Germline lookup yields CDR1 MDHEN and CDR2 SYDVKM. The CDR3 sequence is CASSSGRDYGYTF. The CDR3 nucleotides read TGTGCCAGCAGTTCCGGACGGGATTATGGCTACACCTTC.

V is TRBV15 and J is TRBJ1-4; the D is unclear. Germline values: CDR1 LNHNV, CDR2 YYDKDF (reference sequence). The CDR3 is made up of 18 amino acids. V lost 1 base and J lost 3, with 18 bases in between. The CDR3 loop reads CATSRGGPGMIPNEKLFF. CDR3 sequence (DNA): TGTGCCACCAGCAGAGGTGGGCCGGGGATGATCCCTAATGAAAAACTGTTTTTT.

The chain uses TRBV5-5 and TRBJ2-7, with TRBD1 identical over 7 bases. The CDR3 covers 13 residues. V lost 1 base and J lost 7; bases outside the gene matches: 5. Germline values: CDR1 SGHKS, CDR2 YYEKEE (reference sequence). The CDR3 is CASSLQGDVEQYF. The CDR3 DNA is TGTGCCAGCAGCTTGCAGGGGGACGTAGAGCAGTACTTC.

CDR3 sequence (DNA): TGTGCCAGCAGCTTAGTCCAGGGAACAGGAGATACGCAGTATTTT. It encodes CASSLVQGTGDTQYF. This chain uses TRBV7-8 with TRBJ2-3, with D possibly TRBD1 on 5 matching bases. This CDR3 comprises 15 residues. Germline lookup yields CDR1 SGHVS and CDR2 FQNEAQ. V was cut by 1 base and J by 5 bases, with 13 bases left in between.

The chain joins TRBV10-1 to TRBJ1-6; 8 bases fit TRBD1. Germline lookup yields CDR1 WNHNN and CDR2 SYGVQD (reference sequence). Losses at the gene ends were 4 bases for V and 7 bases for J; bases not matched to a gene: 3. The CDR3 contains 14 residues. Here the CDR3 DNA reads TGCGCCAGCAGTGGACAGGGGCGCAATTCACCCCTCCACTTT. The encoded protein is CASSGQGRNSPLHF.

The genes are TRBV7-2 and TRBJ2-5, with TRBD2 matching 7 bases. The CDR3 consists of 15 residues. After removal of 2 bases from V and 5 bases from J, the junction contained 8 bases not matched to a gene. Per germline, CDR1 SGHTA and CDR2 FQGNSA. The CDR3 sequence is CASSLNGGSGETQYF. DNA of the CDR3: TGTGCCAGCAGCTTAAACGGGGGGTCCGGGGAGACCCAGTACTTC.

The gene calls are TRBV18 and TRBJ2-7; D possibly corresponds to TRBD1 (6 bases). CDR3 size: 19 residues. Trimming removed 3 bases from V and 0 bases from J, with 24 bases in between. CDR1 is KGHSH and CDR2 is LQKENI in the germline V gene. The CDR3, as DNA: TGTGCCAGCTCACCCAGGTCTCTCTTCAGGGGCCCTCGCTCCTACGAGCAGTACTTC. Translated: CASSPRSLFRGPRSYEQYF.

The V gene is TRBV5-1, the J gene TRBJ2-3; 11 bases are shared with TRBD2. The CDR3 contains 16 residues. Germline V gene lookup returns CDR1 SGHRS and CDR2 YFSETQ. The V and J ends lost 4 bases and 0 bases, in that order; junction bases with no gene match: 4. The CDR3 DNA reads as TGCGCCAGCAGCCGAGGGACTAGCGGTAGCACAGATACGCAGTATTTT. Its translation: CASSRGTSGSTDTQYF.

The chain combines TRBV11-2 with TRBJ2-1; D call uncertain. This CDR3 region has 14 residues. Germline V gene data show CDR1 as SGHAT and CDR2 as FQNNGV. Trimming left V 2 bases short and J 12 bases short, with 17 bases between. This CDR3 is CASSLIPRGDAQFF. CDR3 DNA: TGTGCCAGCAGCTTAATCCCCCGCGGAGACGCGCAGTTCTTC.

This chain links TRBV7-2 with TRBJ2-7; the D gene is possibly TRBD1 (5 bases). The germline V gene has CDR1 SGHTA and CDR2 FQGNSA. Trimming stripped 2 bases from V and 1 base from J, with 12 bases between. This CDR3 contains 15 residues. Written as DNA, the CDR3 is TGTGCCAGCAGCTTAAACATGGACATATCCTACGAGCAGTACTTC. Translated: CASSLNMDISYEQYF.

The chain combines TRBV4-1 with TRBJ1-5; 10 bases agree with TRBD1. There are 16 residues in the CDR3. V shed 0 bases, J shed 2 bases, and the junction held 1 base outside the gene matches. In germline, CDR1 is MGHRA, CDR2 YSYEKL. The CDR3 loop is CASSQDGTGGNQPQHF. CDR3 DNA: TGCGCCAGCAGCCAAGACGGGACAGGGGGCAATCAGCCCCAGCATTTT.

V and J are TRBV2 and TRBJ1-4; possibly TRBD1 for D (5 bases). Germline V gene sequence: CDR1 SNHLY, CDR2 FYNNEI. The CDR3 has 13 amino acids. V gave up 8 bases and J gave up 4 bases, with 11 bases separating them. The CDR3 protein is CASWGVVNEKLFF. In nucleotides, the CDR3 is TGTGCCAGCTGGGGGGTAGTTAATGAAAAACTGTTTTTT.

The chain recombines TRBV5-1 with TRBJ2-7, with TRBD2 as a possible D gene (6 bases). Per germline, CDR1 SGHRS and CDR2 YFSETQ. Trimming took off 3 bases at V and 6 bases at J, with 13 bases between the two ends. CDR3 length: 13 residues. The DNA for the CDR3 is TGCGCCAGCAGCTCGGGACTTCCTAGCGAGCAGTACTTC. Translation gives CASSSGLPSEQYF.

The chain carries TRBV27 and TRBJ1-3; D is possibly TRBD1 (6 bases). The CDR3 sequence is 15 residues long. The germline V and J ends were trimmed by 3 bases and 4 bases, with 13 bases remaining between them. CDR1 MNHEY and CDR2 SMNVEV come from the germline V gene (reference sequence). The CDR3 sequence: CASSLDSKVGNTIYF. CDR3 nucleotide sequence: TGTGCCAGCAGTTTGGACAGTAAAGTCGGAAACACCATATATTTT.

The chain joins TRBV7-6 to TRBJ2-5; 9 bases map to TRBD2. CDR3 length: 16 amino acids. CDR1 is SGHVS and CDR2 is FNYEAQ in the germline V gene. The V and J ends lost 4 bases and 2 bases, in that order; junction bases with no gene match: 8. This CDR3 is CASSSYTTSGQETQYF. In DNA, the CDR3 is TGTGCCAGCAGCTCCTACACGACTAGCGGACAAGAGACCCAGTACTTC.